A selection of T cell receptor beta chains follows, all from one sample in a study of breast tumors, draining lymph nodes, adjacent tissues. One entry per CDR3 protein results from TCRdb running MiXCR on the multiplex PCR reads. The top ten hold around 2.4% of the sample, which has about 80,000 distinct CDR3 sequences, about 21% seen once. The specimen was axillary lymph node tissue. These receptors were collected from a female donor with breast cancer. Some clones in this sample may be carry-over from other donors' samples. Each CDR3 is given with its conserved first and last residue. The D gene is left open where the match is weak. Expanded clones are given a class, and other clones once, few, many or no size at all.

J gene	D gene	V gene	clone size	CDR3 protein	CDR3 DNA
TRBJ1-4	TRBD1	TRBV7-8	many	CASSGNRGAGVSLFF	TGTGCCAGCAGCGGCAACAGGGGGGCGGGTGTTTCACTGTTTTTT
TRBJ1-2	-	TRBV7-3	many	CASSLIWTANYGYTF	TGTGCCAGCAGCTTAATATGGACGGCGAACTATGGCTACACCTTC
TRBJ1-5	-	TRBV12-3/TRBV12-4	many	CASSYRASNQPQHF	TGTGCCAGCAGCTACAGGGCTAGCAATCAGCCCCAGCATTTT
TRBJ2-2	-	TRBV5-4	many	CASSLKGGTGELFF	TGTGCCAGCAGCTTGAAAGGGGGCACCGGGGAGCTGTTTTTT
TRBJ2-3	TRBD2	TRBV20-1	many	CSVERTSGSTDTQYF	TGCAGTGTAGAGCGGACTAGCGGCAGCACAGATACGCAGTATTTT
TRBJ2-1	TRBD2	TRBV12-3/TRBV12-4	many	CASSFSGRGDEQFF	TGTGCCAGCAGTTTCAGCGGGAGAGGGGATGAGCAGTTCTTC
TRBJ2-3	-	TRBV20-1	many	CSASRREIDTQYF	TGCAGTGCTAGCCGCAGGGAGATAGATACGCAGTATTTT
TRBJ2-7	TRBD1	TRBV9	many	CASSVSGGHEQYF	TGTGCCAGCAGCGTATCAGGGGGCCACGAGCAGTACTTC
TRBJ2-3	-	TRBV12-3/TRBV12-4	many	CASSFGSGKGADTQYF	TGTGCCAGCAGTTTCGGAAGCGGGAAGGGGGCAGATACGCAGTATTTT
TRBJ2-5	-	TRBV20-1	many	CSARTGMGETQYF	TGCAGTGCTCGTACAGGGATGGGAGAGACCCAGTACTTC
TRBJ2-3	TRBD2	TRBV7-2	many	CASSFEAGGLAGSADTQYF	TGTGCCAGCAGCTTCGAGGCGGGGGGACTAGCGGGATCAGCAGATACGCAGTATTTT
TRBJ2-4	-	TRBV5-1	few	CASSSGDAGLNIQYF	TGCGCCAGCAGCTCGGGGGATGCGGGTTTAAACATTCAGTACTTC
TRBJ2-2	-	TRBV29-1	many	CSVEDGQTNTGELFF	TGCAGCGTTGAAGATGGCCAGACGAACACCGGGGAGCTGTTTTTT
TRBJ2-1	TRBD2	TRBV5-1	many	CASSQGASGRVEQFF	TGCGCCAGCAGCCAGGGGGCTAGCGGGAGGGTTGAGCAGTTCTTC
TRBJ2-1	TRBD2	TRBV11-2	many	CASSAIAGEANEQFF	TGTGCCAGCAGCGCCATAGCGGGGGAGGCGAATGAGCAGTTCTTC
TRBJ2-5	-	TRBV7-6	many	CASSLVPLGQTGETQYF	TGTGCCAGCAGCTTAGTTCCGCTCGGGCAAACGGGGGAGACCCAGTACTTC
TRBJ1-2	-	TRBV7-9	many	CASSSSGLNNYGYTF	TGTGCCAGCAGCTCCTCAGGGTTGAATAACTATGGCTACACCTTC
TRBJ1-2	TRBD1	TRBV20-1	many	CSARDRGTEIYGYTF	TGCAGTGCTAGAGATCGTGGGACAGAGATATATGGCTACACCTTC
TRBJ2-1	TRBD2	TRBV13	many	CASSSEAWTSGRAALNEQFF	TGTGCCAGCAGCTCAGAGGCGTGGACTAGCGGGAGGGCCGCGCTTAATGAGCAGTTCTTC
TRBJ2-2	-	TRBV10-1	many	CASSEAGTLNTGELFF	TGCGCCAGCAGTGAGGCCGGGACTTTGAACACCGGGGAGCTGTTTTTT
TRBJ2-5	-	TRBV30	many	CAWSVRAVETQYF	TGTGCCTGGAGTGTACGGGCAGTAGAGACCCAGTACTTC
TRBJ2-2	TRBD1	TRBV27	-	CASSLLRTGTGTGELFF	TGTGCCAGCAGCTTACTCCGGACAGGGACGGGCACCGGGGAGCTGTTTTTT
TRBJ2-7	-	TRBV7-2	many	CASSPWGNTYEQYF	TGTGCCAGCAGCCCCTGGGGTAATACCTACGAGCAGTACTTC
TRBJ1-5	-	TRBV28	many	CATWAGFNQPQHF	TGTGCCACCTGGGCAGGGTTCAATCAGCCCCAGCATTTT
TRBJ2-7	-	TRBV7-6	many	CASSQMGGSYEQYF	TGTGCCAGCAGCCAGATGGGAGGTTCCTACGAGCAGTACTTC
TRBJ1-1	TRBD1	TRBV12-3/TRBV12-4	-	CASIGQGTEAFF	TGTGCCAGCATCGGACAGGGCACTGAAGCTTTCTTT
TRBJ2-1	TRBD2	TRBV19	many	CASTKIPGLRNYNEQFF	TGTGCCAGTACCAAAATTCCGGGACTACGGAATTACAATGAGCAGTTCTTC
TRBJ1-3	-	TRBV7-8	many	CASSLAVSSGNTIYF	TGTGCCAGCAGCTTAGCAGTGAGCTCTGGAAACACCATATATTTT